This passage covers 3 T cell receptor beta chains from one sample sequenced in a study of OX40 agonist ivuxolimab in advanced cancers. Library generation was performed with the immunoSEQ multiplex PCR assay. Imported from immuneACCESS, the table was reduced by TCRdb to in-frame sequences with V and J called. These copies leave out some clones; in studies compared against another copy, an unresolved V gene accounts for under half, and the cause of the remainder is not known. The sample yields approximately 86,000 clones; about nine tenths were counted once. Of the sample, approximately 0.3% falls within the top ten clones. Sequenced here: CD4+ or CD8+ T cells sorted from blood, sampled in a trial of the OX40 agonist ivuxolimab. Receptor source: an adult with an advanced solid tumor such as melanoma, head and neck, liver or kidney cancer.

The V and J genes are TRBV5-4 and TRBJ1-2; 8 nucleotides match TRBD1. Germline CDR1 and CDR2: SGHNT and YYREEE (reference sequence). The CDR3 covers 14 residues. The V gene end was trimmed by 0 bases and the J gene end by 4 bases; junction bases not matched to a gene: 2. This CDR3 is CASSLAGGGYGYTF. CDR3 DNA sequence: TGTGCCAGCAGCTTGGCAGGGGGCGGCTATGGCTACACCTTC.

The gene calls are TRBV2 and TRBJ2-2, with D tentatively TRBD2 (6 bases). The germline V gene has CDR1 SNHLY and CDR2 FYNNEI. V lost 6 bases to trimming and J lost 2 bases, with 10 bases between them. The CDR3 totals 14 residues. CDR3 protein: CASRLAENTGELFF. CDR3 nucleotide sequence: TGTGCCAGCAGATTAGCGGAAAACACCGGGGAGCTGTTTTTT.

This chain links TRBV10-3 with TRBJ1-5; tentatively, D is TRBD1 (5 bases). CDR1 ENHRY and CDR2 SYGVKD come from the germline V gene. Deletions cut 8 bases from V and 6 bases from J, with 17 bases between. The CDR3 consists of 14 residues. CDR3 loop: CAISGGREGQPQHF. The CDR3 coding sequence is TGTGCCATCTCGGGCGGCAGGGAGGGTCAGCCCCAGCATTTT.